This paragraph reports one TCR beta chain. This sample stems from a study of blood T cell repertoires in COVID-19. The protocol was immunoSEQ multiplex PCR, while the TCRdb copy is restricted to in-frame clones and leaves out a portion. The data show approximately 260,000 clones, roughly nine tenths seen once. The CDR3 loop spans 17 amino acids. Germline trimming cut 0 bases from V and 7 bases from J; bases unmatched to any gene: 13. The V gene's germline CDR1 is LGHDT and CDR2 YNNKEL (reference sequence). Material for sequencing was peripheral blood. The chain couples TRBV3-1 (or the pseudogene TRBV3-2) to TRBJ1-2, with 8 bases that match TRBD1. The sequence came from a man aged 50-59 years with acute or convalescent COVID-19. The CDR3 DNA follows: TGTGCCAGCAGCCAAGATCCCCCCGGCAGGGGGCAAGTTGGCTACACCTTC. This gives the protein CASSQDPPGRGQVGYTF.